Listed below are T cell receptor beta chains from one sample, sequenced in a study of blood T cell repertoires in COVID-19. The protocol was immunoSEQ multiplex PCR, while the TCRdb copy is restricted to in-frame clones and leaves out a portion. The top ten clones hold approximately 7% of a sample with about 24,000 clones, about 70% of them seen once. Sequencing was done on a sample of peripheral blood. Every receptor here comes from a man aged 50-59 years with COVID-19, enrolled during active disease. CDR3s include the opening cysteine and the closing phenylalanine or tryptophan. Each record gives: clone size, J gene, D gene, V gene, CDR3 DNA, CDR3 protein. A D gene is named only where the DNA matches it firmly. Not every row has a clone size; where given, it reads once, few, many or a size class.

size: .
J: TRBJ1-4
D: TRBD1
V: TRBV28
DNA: TGTGCCAGCTCAGGGGGAGATGAAAAACTGTTTTTT
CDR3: CASSGGDEKLFF

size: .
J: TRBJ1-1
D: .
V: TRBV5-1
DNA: TGCGCCAGCAGACTGGGGGCTATGAACACTGAAGCTTTCTTT
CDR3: CASRLGAMNTEAFF

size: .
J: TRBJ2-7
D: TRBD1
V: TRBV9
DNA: TGTGCCAGCAGCGTCACGGGACAGGACTACGAGCAGTACTTC
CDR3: CASSVTGQDYEQYF

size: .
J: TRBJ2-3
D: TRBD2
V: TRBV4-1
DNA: TGCGCCAGCAGCCAAGATACTAGCGACACGCAGTATTTT
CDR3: CASSQDTSDTQYF

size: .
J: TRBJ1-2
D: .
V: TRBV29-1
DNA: TGCAGCGCTCAAGACAGTTCTTCACTATATGGCTACACCTTC
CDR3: CSAQDSSSLYGYTF

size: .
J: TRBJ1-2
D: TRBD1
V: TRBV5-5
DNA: TGTGCCAGCAGCGCGTCCCAGGGGGGCTACTATGGCTACACCTTC
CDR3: CASSASQGGYYGYTF

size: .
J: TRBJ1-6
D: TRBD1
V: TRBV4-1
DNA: TGCGCCAGCAGCCTCATGCCGGGACAGGGGGTCTCACCCCTCCACTTT
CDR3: CASSLMPGQGVSPLHF

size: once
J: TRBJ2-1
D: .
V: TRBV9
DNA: TGTGCCAGCAGCGGGGGGGACCCCTACAATGAGCAGTTCTTC
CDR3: CASSGGDPYNEQFF

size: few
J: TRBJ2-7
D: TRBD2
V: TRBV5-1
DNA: TGCGCCAGCAGCCGGGGGACTAGCGGGCGCACCTACGAGCAGTACTTC
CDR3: CASSRGTSGRTYEQYF

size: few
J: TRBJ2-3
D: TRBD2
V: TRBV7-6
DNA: TGTGCCAGCAGCCCTACTAGCGGGGGGTCGGTGACAGATACGCAGTATTTT
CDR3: CASSPTSGGSVTDTQYF

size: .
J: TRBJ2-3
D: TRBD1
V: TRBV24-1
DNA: TGTGCCACCAGTTTACCGGGACAGGGGGCGGAGTATTTT
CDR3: CATSLPGQGAEYF

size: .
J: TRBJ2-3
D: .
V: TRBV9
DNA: TGTGCCAGCAGCGTATGGACTTCGGCCACAGATACGCAGTATTTT
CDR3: CASSVWTSATDTQYF

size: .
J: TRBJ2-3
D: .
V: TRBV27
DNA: TGTGCCAGCAGTTTGGCAGGCACAGATACGCAGTATTTT
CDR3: CASSLAGTDTQYF

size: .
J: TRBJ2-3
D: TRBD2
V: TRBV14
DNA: TGTGCCAGCAGTCCCGGGGGGTACACAGATACGCAGTATTTT
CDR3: CASSPGGYTDTQYF

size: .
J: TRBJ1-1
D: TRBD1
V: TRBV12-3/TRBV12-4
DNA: TGTGCCAGCAGGCTTGGACAGGGGGAAGCTTTCTTT
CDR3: CASRLGQGEAFF

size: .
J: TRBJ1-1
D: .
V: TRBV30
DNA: TGTGCCTGGAGTGTACCGACAATGAACACTGAAGCTTTCTTT
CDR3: CAWSVPTMNTEAFF

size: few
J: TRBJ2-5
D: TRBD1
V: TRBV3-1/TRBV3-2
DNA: TGTGCCAGCAGCCAAGGGAACAGGGGGCAAGAGACCCAGTACTTC
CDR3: CASSQGNRGQETQYF

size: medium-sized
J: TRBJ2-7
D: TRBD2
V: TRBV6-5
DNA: TGTGCCAGCAGTTTGAGGGTCGGGGGGAACTACGAGCAGTACTTC
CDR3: CASSLRVGGNYEQYF

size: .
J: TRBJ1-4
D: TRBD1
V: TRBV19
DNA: TGTGCCAGTAGGACAGGGGTGGGTGAAAAACTGTTTTTT
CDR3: CASRTGVGEKLFF

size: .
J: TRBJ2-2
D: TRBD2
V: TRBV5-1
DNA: TGCGCCAGCAGCTTGGCCCGACGGGGGGTAGGTGCCACCGGGGAGCTGTTTTTT
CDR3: CASSLARRGVGATGELFF

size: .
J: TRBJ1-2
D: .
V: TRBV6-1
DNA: TGTGCCAGCAGTGACGCGGGGGGGATCTATGGCTACACCTTC
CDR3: CASSDAGGIYGYTF

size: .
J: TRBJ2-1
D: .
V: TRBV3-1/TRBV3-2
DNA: TGTGCCAGCAGCCGAAGTAGGGGGAATGAGCAGTTCTTC
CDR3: CASSRSRGNEQFF

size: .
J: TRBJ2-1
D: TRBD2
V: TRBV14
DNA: TGTGCCAGCAGCCGAGGGCGCCGATCACTAGCGGGAGGGTGGGAGCAGTTCTTC
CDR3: CASSRGRRSLAGGWEQFF

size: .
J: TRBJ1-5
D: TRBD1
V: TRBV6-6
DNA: TGTGCCACCGTTCAGGGGGTTGGTCAGCCCCAGCATTTT
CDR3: CATVQGVGQPQHF

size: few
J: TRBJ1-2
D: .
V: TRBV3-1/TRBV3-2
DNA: TGTGCCAGCAGCGCCCCCGGGGGGGGCAACTATGGCTACACCTTC
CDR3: CASSAPGGGNYGYTF

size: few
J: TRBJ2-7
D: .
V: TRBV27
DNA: TGTGCCAGCAGTCCGATCGGGACTCAACCTTACGAGCAGTACTTC
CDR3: CASSPIGTQPYEQYF

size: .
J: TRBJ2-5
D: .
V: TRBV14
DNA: TGTGCCAGCAGCCAGTGGGCACGGGAGACCCAGTACTTC
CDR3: CASSQWARETQYF

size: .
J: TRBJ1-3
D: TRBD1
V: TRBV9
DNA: TGTGCCAGCAGCGCAGATCGGACAGGGACTGGAAACACCATATATTTT
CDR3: CASSADRTGTGNTIYF

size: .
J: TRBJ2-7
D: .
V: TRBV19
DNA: TGTGCCAGTAGTAACCCAGGACAGTCCTCCTACGAGCAGTACTTC
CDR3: CASSNPGQSSYEQYF

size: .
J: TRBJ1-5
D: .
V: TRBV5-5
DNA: TGTGCCAGCAGCTTGGAGGCAGCGGCGGAAGAGCCCCAGCATTTT
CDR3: CASSLEAAAEEPQHF

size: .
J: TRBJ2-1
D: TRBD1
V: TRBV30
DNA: TGTGCCTGGGAGAAGGGGGCAATCAATGAGCAGTTCTTC
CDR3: CAWEKGAINEQFF

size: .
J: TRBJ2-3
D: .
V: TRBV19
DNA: TGTGCCAGTAGTATCGGCGGGTGGCTCACAGATACGCAGTATTTT
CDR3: CASSIGGWLTDTQYF

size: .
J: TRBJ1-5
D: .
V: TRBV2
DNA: TGTGCCAGCAGTGATTGGCAGGGGAATATGCCCCAGCATTTT
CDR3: CASSDWQGNMPQHF

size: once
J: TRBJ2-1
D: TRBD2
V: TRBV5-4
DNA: TGTGCCAGCAGCCGGGACTACGACAATGAGCAGTTCTTC
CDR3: CASSRDYDNEQFF

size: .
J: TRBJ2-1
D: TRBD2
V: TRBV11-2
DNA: TGTGCCAGCAGCTTAGTCCCAGCGGGGGGGCCAAGTGAGCAGTTCTTC
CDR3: CASSLVPAGGPSEQFF

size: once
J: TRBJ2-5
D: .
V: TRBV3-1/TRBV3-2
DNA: TGTGCCAGCAGCCCACCCTGGGGCACTAAGTACCAAGAGACCCAGTACTTC
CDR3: CASSPPWGTKYQETQYF

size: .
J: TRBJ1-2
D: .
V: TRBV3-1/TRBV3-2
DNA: TGTGCCAGCAGCCTAGGGGATGGCTACACCTTC
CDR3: CASSLGDGYTF

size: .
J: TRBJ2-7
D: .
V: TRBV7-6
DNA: TGTGCCAGCAGCTTAGCGGCAGGCGAGCAGTACTTC
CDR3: CASSLAAGEQYF

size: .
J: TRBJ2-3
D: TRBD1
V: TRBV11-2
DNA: TGTGCCAGCAGCTTAGAGGCAGGGGGCATGAATACGCAGTATTTT
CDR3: CASSLEAGGMNTQYF

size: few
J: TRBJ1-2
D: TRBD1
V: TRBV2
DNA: TGTGCCAGCAGCCCGTCCCGGGACAGGGTTGACTATGGCTACACCTTC
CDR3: CASSPSRDRVDYGYTF

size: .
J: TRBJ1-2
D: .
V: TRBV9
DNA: TGTGCCAGCACAGGGCTACATGGCTACACCTTC
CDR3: CASTGLHGYTF

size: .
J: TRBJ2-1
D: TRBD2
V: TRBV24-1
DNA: TGTGCCACCGCCGGGACTAGCGGGGACAATGAGCAGTTCTTC
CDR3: CATAGTSGDNEQFF

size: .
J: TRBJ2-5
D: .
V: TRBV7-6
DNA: TGTGCCAGCAGCGGGGGGGAGACCCAGTACTTC
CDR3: CASSGGETQYF